This T cell receptor beta chain derives from a study of early T cells in non-severe SARS-CoV-2 infection. Individual cDNA molecules were tagged with unique molecular identifiers, the study reported. TCRdb re-called the 5' RACE reads with MiXCR, one entry per CDR3 protein. Of some 98,000 distinct CDR3 sequences in the sample, approximately 10% were seen once. This clonotype was found many times. Trimming removed 2 bases at V and 1 base at J, with 17 bases between. This CDR3 spans 17 amino acids. Germline CDR1 SEHNR, CDR2 FQNEAQ (reference sequence). The gene calls are TRBV7-9 and TRBJ2-5; the D is unclear. This clonotype originated in an adult who was a healthcare worker with PCR-confirmed SARS-CoV-2 infection or an uninfected control (not recorded which). Specimen: whole blood. This CDR3 reads CASSLLLGEEFQETQYF. The CDR3 region has the DNA TGTGCCAGCAGCTTACTTTTAGGCGAGGAATTCCAAGAGACCCAGTACTTC.